This TCR beta chain originates from a study of shared clonotypes between healthy human individuals. Generated by immunoSEQ multiplex PCR, the TCRdb table keeps only in-frame clones and is missing some. The sample includes approximately 1.5 million clones, around 98.5% of them seen just once. The length of the CDR3 is 15 residues. CDR1 SGHAT and CDR2 FQNNGV come from the germline V gene. The germline V and J ends were trimmed by 5 bases and 1 base, with 12 bases remaining between them. Sequenced sample: naive CD4+ T cells sorted from blood. As for subset: CD45RA+ positively selected. The chain carries TRBV11-2 and TRBJ1-3; D is unclear. This TCR was sampled from a man aged 30-40 years in good health. The CDR3 loop is CASSPPWVSGNTIYF. CDR3 bases: TGTGCCAGCAGCCCACCTTGGGTATCTGGAAACACCATATATTTT.